These T cell receptor beta chains were read from a single sample in a study of blood T cell repertoires in COVID-19. Clones were sequenced by immunoSEQ multiplex PCR, and TCRdb holds only the in-frame ones, with some missing. The table lists roughly 160,000 clones, around nine tenths of them singletons. Sequencing input: peripheral blood. These receptors were collected from a woman over 75 with COVID-19, enrolled during active disease. CDR3s include the opening cysteine and the closing phenylalanine or tryptophan. D genes are given only for firm matches. Not every row has a clone size; where given, it reads once, few, many or a size class.

TRBD1	TRBJ1-1	TRBV28	NA	CASRSRPTGGQSVTEAFF	TGTGCCAGCAGGTCACGACCGACAGGGGGCCAGTCGGTTACTGAAGCTTTCTTT
TRBD1	TRBJ1-3	TRBV6-5	once	CASRSTGDGNTIYF	TGTGCCAGCAGATCTACAGGGGACGGAAACACCATATATTTT
TRBD1	TRBJ1-5	TRBV28	NA	CASSQRTGTSQPQHF	TGTGCCAGCAGCCAGAGGACAGGAACAAGTCAGCCCCAGCATTTT
TRBD2	TRBJ2-2	TRBV28	NA	CASRTPRTSGRGAGELFF	TGTGCCAGCAGGACTCCGAGGACTAGCGGGAGAGGGGCCGGGGAGCTGTTTTTT
NA	TRBJ2-2	TRBV7-3	many	CASSLNGAGSNTGELFF	TGTGCCAGCAGCCTTAATGGGGCAGGGTCGAACACCGGGGAGCTGTTTTTT
NA	TRBJ1-5	TRBV7-2	NA	CASSLKGGYRDQPQHF	TGTGCCAGCAGCTTAAAGGGGGGGTATCGGGATCAGCCCCAGCATTTT
NA	TRBJ1-5	TRBV11-1	NA	CASSLGRGNGQPQHF	TGTGCCAGCAGCCTCGGAAGGGGAAACGGTCAGCCCCAGCATTTT
NA	TRBJ2-7	TRBV10-3	NA	CASQEVYEQYF	TGTGCCTCGCAGGAGGTCTACGAGCAGTACTTC
TRBD2	TRBJ2-7	TRBV4-3	NA	CASSQVTGTSGAAYEQYF	TGCGCCAGCAGCCAAGTCACCGGGACTAGCGGCGCGGCTTACGAGCAGTACTTC
TRBD1	TRBJ1-1	TRBV28	NA	CASSKETGGTEAFF	TGTGCCAGCTCGAAGGAGACAGGGGGCACTGAAGCTTTCTTT
TRBD2	TRBJ2-2	TRBV2	NA	CASSFVLAGVEKNTGELFF	TGTGCCAGCAGTTTTGTCCTAGCGGGAGTTGAAAAGAACACCGGGGAGCTGTTTTTT
NA	TRBJ2-1	TRBV7-8	NA	CASSPHRTRSYNEQFF	TGTGCCAGCAGCCCCCACCGGACTCGCTCCTACAATGAGCAGTTCTTC
TRBD1	TRBJ2-2	TRBV7-2	NA	CASSLTGTGELFF	TGTGCCAGCAGCTTGACAGGGACCGGGGAGCTGTTTTTT
NA	TRBJ2-3	TRBV9	NA	CASSVVGADTQYF	TGTGCCAGCAGCGTAGTCGGAGCAGATACGCAGTATTTT